Listed below are T cell receptor beta chains from one sample, sequenced in a study of OX40 agonist ivuxolimab in advanced cancers. TCRdb's copy holds only in-frame clones and misses some; the assay was immunoSEQ multiplex PCR. This table holds around 30,000 clones, roughly four fifths found once. This sample comprised CD4+ or CD8+ T cells sorted from blood, obtained in a trial of the OX40 agonist ivuxolimab. The receptors were gathered from an adult with an advanced solid tumor such as melanoma, head and neck, liver or kidney cancer. Both conserved end residues are part of each CDR3. The D gene is left open where the match is weak. Rows may omit the clone size; those that give it use once, few, many or a size class.

D: .
J: TRBJ2-2
V: TRBV15
length: 16
size: .
CDR3: CATSGRGQTNTGELFF
DNA: TGTGCCACCAGTGGAAGAGGACAGACGAACACCGGGGAGCTGTTTTTT

D: .
J: TRBJ2-5
V: TRBV6-5
length: 13
size: .
CDR3: CASRASAKETQYF
DNA: TGTGCCAGCAGAGCATCGGCAAAAGAGACCCAGTACTTC

D: .
J: TRBJ2-2
V: TRBV28
length: 17
size: .
CDR3: CASSLGGWGKNTGELFF
DNA: TGTGCCAGCAGTTTAGGGGGTTGGGGGAAAAACACCGGGGAGCTGTTTTTT

D: .
J: TRBJ1-1
V: TRBV6-6
length: 15
size: .
CDR3: CASSYSASGGPEAFF
DNA: TGTGCCAGCAGTTACTCCGCATCCGGGGGTCCTGAAGCTTTCTTT

D: TRBD1
J: TRBJ1-3
V: TRBV7-2
length: 17
size: .
CDR3: CASSSSATGGFGNTIYF
DNA: TGTGCCAGCAGCTCTTCCGCCACAGGGGGCTTTGGAAACACCATATATTTT

D: TRBD1
J: TRBJ2-1
V: TRBV6-5
length: 12
size: .
CDR3: CASSTTGDEQFF
DNA: TGTGCCAGCAGCACCACAGGGGATGAGCAGTTCTTC

D: TRBD2
J: TRBJ2-2
V: TRBV5-1
length: 18
size: .
CDR3: CASSFGLAGAVNTGELFF
DNA: TGCGCCAGCAGCTTTGGACTAGCGGGGGCCGTAAACACCGGGGAGCTGTTTTTT

D: .
J: TRBJ1-5
V: TRBV25-1
length: 16
size: few
CDR3: CASSESGGQGNQPQHF
DNA: TGTGCCAGCTCCGAATCTGGGGGCCAGGGCAATCAGCCCCAGCATTTT

D: .
J: TRBJ2-7
V: TRBV4-1
length: 13
size: .
CDR3: CASSQEGVSEQYF
DNA: TGCGCCAGCAGCCAAGAAGGAGTCAGCGAGCAGTACTTC

D: .
J: TRBJ2-3
V: TRBV11-2
length: 16
size: .
CDR3: CASSYRLTTNTDTQYF
DNA: TGTGCCAGCAGCTACCGACTGACGACAAACACAGATACGCAGTATTTT

D: TRBD1
J: TRBJ1-2
V: TRBV28
length: 14
size: once
CDR3: CASSRTGRSYGYTF
DNA: TGTGCCAGCAGTAGGACAGGTCGAAGTTATGGCTACACCTTC

D: .
J: TRBJ1-6
V: TRBV4-3
length: 14
size: .
CDR3: CASSQDPSRSPLHF
DNA: TGCGCCAGCAGCCAAGATCCCTCTAGGTCACCCCTCCACTTT

D: .
J: TRBJ1-3
V: TRBV18
length: 18
size: .
CDR3: CASSPRFSVSSDGNTIYF
DNA: TGTGCCAGCTCACCCCGGTTTTCGGTCTCGTCGGATGGAAACACCATATATTTT

D: TRBD2
J: TRBJ2-2
V: TRBV4-2
length: 15
size: few
CDR3: CASQRGEYDTGELFF
DNA: TGTGCCAGCCAACGGGGGGAGTACGACACCGGGGAGCTGTTTTTT

D: .
J: TRBJ2-7
V: TRBV28
length: 14
size: .
CDR3: CASTHGHPGYEQYF
DNA: TGTGCCAGCACCCATGGACACCCGGGCTACGAGCAGTACTTC

D: .
J: TRBJ1-4
V: TRBV14
length: 12
size: once
CDR3: CASSLYFGKLFF
DNA: TGTGCCAGCAGCCTTTATTTCGGAAAACTGTTTTTT

D: .
J: TRBJ2-3
V: TRBV4-3
length: 15
size: .
CDR3: CASTPGGGGGDTQYF
DNA: TGCGCCAGCACCCCCGGGGGAGGGGGCGGTGATACGCAGTATTTT

D: TRBD1
J: TRBJ2-1
V: TRBV14
length: 16
size: .
CDR3: CASSPDRGQFYNEQFF
DNA: TGTGCCAGCAGCCCTGACAGGGGTCAATTTTACAATGAGCAGTTCTTC

D: .
J: TRBJ1-6
V: TRBV28
length: 12
size: .
CDR3: CASRAQGSPLHF
DNA: TGTGCCAGCAGAGCCCAGGGATCACCCCTCCACTTT

D: TRBD1
J: TRBJ2-7
V: TRBV7-9
length: 12
size: .
CDR3: CASSYTGGEQYF
DNA: TGTGCCAGCAGCTATACAGGGGGCGAGCAGTACTTC

D: .
J: TRBJ1-1
V: TRBV19
length: 17
size: .
CDR3: CASSTIPGEGRNTEAFF
DNA: TGTGCCAGTAGTACAATCCCCGGTGAGGGCCGAAACACTGAAGCTTTCTTT

D: TRBD2
J: TRBJ2-7
V: TRBV28
length: 14
size: few
CDR3: CASSLFGGAVEQYF
DNA: TGTGCCAGCAGTTTATTCGGGGGGGCCGTCGAGCAGTACTTC

D: .
J: TRBJ2-3
V: TRBV5-5
length: 15
size: .
CDR3: CASSLVGRQGDTQYF
DNA: TGTGCCAGCAGCTTGGTTGGGCGGCAGGGAGATACGCAGTATTTT

D: TRBD1
J: TRBJ1-1
V: TRBV28
length: 15
size: .
CDR3: CASTSWAGGITEAFF
DNA: TGTGCCAGCACATCCTGGGCAGGGGGCATCACTGAAGCTTTCTTT

D: .
J: TRBJ1-1
V: TRBV14
length: 14
size: .
CDR3: CASRPNQGFTEAFF
DNA: TGTGCCAGCAGGCCTAATCAGGGATTCACTGAAGCTTTCTTT

D: .
J: TRBJ2-3
V: TRBV5-1
length: 12
size: .
CDR3: CASRRTTDTQYF
DNA: TGCGCCAGCAGGCGGACTACAGATACGCAGTATTTT

D: TRBD1
J: TRBJ1-3
V: TRBV10-1
length: 17
size: .
CDR3: CASILSGGRYSGNTIYF
DNA: TGCGCCAGCATCCTCTCAGGGGGCCGTTACTCTGGAAACACCATATATTTT

D: .
J: TRBJ2-3
V: TRBV18
length: 13
size: .
CDR3: CASSPGVGDTQYF
DNA: TGTGCCAGCTCACCGGGGGTCGGAGATACGCAGTATTTT